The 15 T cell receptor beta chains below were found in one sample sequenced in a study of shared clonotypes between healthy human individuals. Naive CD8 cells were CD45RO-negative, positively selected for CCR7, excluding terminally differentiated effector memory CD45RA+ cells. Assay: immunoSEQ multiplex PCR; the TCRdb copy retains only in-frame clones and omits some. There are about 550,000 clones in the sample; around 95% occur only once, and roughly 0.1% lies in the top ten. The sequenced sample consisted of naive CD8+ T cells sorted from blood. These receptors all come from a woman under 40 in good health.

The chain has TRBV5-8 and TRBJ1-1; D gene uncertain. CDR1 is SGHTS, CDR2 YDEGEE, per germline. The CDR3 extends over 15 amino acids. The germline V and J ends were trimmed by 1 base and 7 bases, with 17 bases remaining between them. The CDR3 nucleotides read TGTGCCAGCAGCTTGTCTGCCAACAGATTCGGTGAAGCTTTCTTT. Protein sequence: CASSLSANRFGEAFF.

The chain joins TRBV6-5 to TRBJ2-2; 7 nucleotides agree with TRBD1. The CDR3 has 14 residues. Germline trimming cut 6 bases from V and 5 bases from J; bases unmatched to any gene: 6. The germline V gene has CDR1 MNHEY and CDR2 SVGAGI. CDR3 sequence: CASRLSTGTGELFF. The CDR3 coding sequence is TGTGCCAGCAGACTGTCGACAGGGACCGGGGAGCTGTTTTTT.

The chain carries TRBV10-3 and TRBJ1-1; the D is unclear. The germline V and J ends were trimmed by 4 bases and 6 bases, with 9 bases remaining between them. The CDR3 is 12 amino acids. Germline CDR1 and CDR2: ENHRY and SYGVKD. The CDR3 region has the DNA TGTGCCATCAGTGGGGAAGGGCCTGAAGCTTTCTTT. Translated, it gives CAISGEGPEAFF.

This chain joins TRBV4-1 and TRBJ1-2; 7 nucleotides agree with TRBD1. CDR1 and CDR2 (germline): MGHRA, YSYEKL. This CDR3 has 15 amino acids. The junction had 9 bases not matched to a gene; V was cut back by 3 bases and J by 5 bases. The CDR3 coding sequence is TGCGCCAGCAGCCATCCAAGGCAGGGGGGATATGGCTACACCTTC. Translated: CASSHPRQGGYGYTF.

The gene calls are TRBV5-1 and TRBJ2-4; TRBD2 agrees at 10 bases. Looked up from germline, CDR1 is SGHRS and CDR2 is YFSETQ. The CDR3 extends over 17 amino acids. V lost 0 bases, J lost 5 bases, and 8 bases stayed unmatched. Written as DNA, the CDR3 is TGCGCCAGCAGCTTGGAGGGTCTAGCGGGAGAGGAAAACATTCAGTACTTC. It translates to CASSLEGLAGEENIQYF.

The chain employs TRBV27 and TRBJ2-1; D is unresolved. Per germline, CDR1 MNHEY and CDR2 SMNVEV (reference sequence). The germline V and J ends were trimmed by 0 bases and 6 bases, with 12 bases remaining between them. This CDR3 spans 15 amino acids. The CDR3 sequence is CASSLSRVSRNEQFF. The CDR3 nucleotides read TGTGCCAGCAGTTTATCCCGGGTATCCCGCAATGAGCAGTTCTTC.

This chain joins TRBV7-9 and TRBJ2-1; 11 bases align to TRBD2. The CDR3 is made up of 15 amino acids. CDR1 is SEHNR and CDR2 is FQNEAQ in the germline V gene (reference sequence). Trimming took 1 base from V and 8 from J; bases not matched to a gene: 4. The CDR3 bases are TGTGCCAGCAGCTTAGGACTAGCGGGAAATGATGAGCAGTTCTTC. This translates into CASSLGLAGNDEQFF.

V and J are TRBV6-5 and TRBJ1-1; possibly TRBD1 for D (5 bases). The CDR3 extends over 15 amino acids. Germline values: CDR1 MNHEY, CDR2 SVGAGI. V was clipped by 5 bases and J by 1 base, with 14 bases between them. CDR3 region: CASSGWGRTNTEAFF. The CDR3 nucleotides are TGTGCCAGCAGTGGATGGGGACGGACGAACACTGAAGCTTTCTTT.

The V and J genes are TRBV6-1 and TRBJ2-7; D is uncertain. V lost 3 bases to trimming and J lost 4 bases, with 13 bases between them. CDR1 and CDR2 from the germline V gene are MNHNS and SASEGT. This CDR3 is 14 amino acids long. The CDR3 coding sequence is TGTGCCAGCAGTGAGGCCCAAATAGAGTACGAGCAGTACTTC. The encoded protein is CASSEAQIEYEQYF.

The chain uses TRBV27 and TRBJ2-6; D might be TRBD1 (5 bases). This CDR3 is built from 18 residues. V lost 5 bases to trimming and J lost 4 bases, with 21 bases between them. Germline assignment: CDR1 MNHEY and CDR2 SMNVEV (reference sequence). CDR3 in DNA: TGTGCCAGCAGTCCCTCAGGGCAGGGATCGTCGGGGGCCAACGTCCTGACTTTC. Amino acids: CASSPSGQGSSGANVLTF.

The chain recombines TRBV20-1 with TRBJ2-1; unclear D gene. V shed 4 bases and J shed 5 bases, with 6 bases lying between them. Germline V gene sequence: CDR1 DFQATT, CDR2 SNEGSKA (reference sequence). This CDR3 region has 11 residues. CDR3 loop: CSAINDNEQFF. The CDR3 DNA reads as TGCAGTGCTATTAACGACAATGAGCAGTTCTTC.

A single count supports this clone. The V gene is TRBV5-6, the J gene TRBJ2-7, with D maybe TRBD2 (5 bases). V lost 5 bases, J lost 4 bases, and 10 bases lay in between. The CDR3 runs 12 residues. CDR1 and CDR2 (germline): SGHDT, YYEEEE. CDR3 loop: CASSRDPYEQYF. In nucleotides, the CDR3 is TGTGCCAGCAGTCGGGATCCGTACGAGCAGTACTTC.

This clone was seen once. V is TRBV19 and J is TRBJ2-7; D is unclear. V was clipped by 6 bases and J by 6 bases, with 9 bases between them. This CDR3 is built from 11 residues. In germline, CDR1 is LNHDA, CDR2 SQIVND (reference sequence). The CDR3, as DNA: TGTGCCAGTAGCGCAGGTCTCGAGCAGTACTTC. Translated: CASSAGLEQYF.

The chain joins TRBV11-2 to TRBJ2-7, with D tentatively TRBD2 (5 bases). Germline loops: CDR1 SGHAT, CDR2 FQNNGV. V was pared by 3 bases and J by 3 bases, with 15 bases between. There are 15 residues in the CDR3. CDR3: CASSFEAAQSYEQYF. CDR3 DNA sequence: TGTGCCAGCAGCTTTGAAGCGGCCCAGAGCTACGAGCAGTACTTC. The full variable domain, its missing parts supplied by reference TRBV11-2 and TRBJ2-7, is EAGVAQSPRYKIIEKRQSVAFWCNPISGHATLYWYQQILGQGPKLLIQFQNNGVVDDSQLPKDRFSAERLKGVDSTLKIQPAKLEDSAVYLCASSFEAAQSYEQYFGPGTRLTVT.

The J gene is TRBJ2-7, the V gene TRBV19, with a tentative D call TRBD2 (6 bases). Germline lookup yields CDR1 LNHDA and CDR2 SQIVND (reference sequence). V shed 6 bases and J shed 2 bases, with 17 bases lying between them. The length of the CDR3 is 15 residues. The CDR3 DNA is TGTGCCAGTAGCCTAACTGGGGGAGGTACCTACGAGCAGTACTTC. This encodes CASSLTGGGTYEQYF.